This TCR beta chain derives from a study of shared clonotypes between healthy human individuals. Generated by immunoSEQ multiplex PCR, the TCRdb table keeps only in-frame clones and is missing some. The table records 2 million to 2.5 million clones, about 95% of them present only once. In the naive CD8 group, cells lacked CD45RO and were positively selected for CCR7, so terminally differentiated effector memory CD45RA+ cells were left out. Germline V gene lookup returns CDR1 WSHSY and CDR2 SAAADI. Trimming took 6 bases from V and 8 from J; bases not matched to a gene: 2. The CDR3 has 11 amino acids. Sequenced material: naive CD8+ T cells sorted from blood. The rearrangement uses TRBV10-2 and TRBJ1-2, with 8 bases identical to TRBD1. The receptor's source is a man aged 18 to 35 in good health. CDR3 sequence (DNA): TGCGCCAGCAGGGACAGGGACGGCTACACCTTC. As protein: CASRDRDGYTF.